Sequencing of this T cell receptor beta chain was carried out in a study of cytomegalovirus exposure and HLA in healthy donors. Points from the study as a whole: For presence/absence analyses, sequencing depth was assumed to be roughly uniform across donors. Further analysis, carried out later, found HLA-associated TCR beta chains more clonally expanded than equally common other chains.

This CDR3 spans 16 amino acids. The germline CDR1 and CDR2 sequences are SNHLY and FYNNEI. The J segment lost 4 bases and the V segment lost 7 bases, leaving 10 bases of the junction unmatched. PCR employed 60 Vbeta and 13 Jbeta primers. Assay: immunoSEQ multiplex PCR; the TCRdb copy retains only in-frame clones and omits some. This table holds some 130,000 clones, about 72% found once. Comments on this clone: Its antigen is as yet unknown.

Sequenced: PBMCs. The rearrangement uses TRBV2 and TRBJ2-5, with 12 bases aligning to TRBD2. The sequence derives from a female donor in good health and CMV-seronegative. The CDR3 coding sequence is TGTGCCAGCAATTCCTGGACTAGCGGGACCCGAGAGACCCAGTACTTC. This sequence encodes CASNSWTSGTRETQYF. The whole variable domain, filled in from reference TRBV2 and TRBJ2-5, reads EPEVTQTPSHQVTQMGQEVILRCVPISNHLYFYWYRQILGQKVEFLVSFYNNEISEKSEIFDDQFSVERPDGSNFTLKIRSTKLEDSAMYFCASNSWTSGTRETQYFGPGTRLLVL.